Detailed here is one T cell receptor beta chain. Its recognized antigen is unknown. Nothing much larger sits one base from this clone, and base qualities are not available. Healthy HIV-negative adults with no recently reported acute infections or vaccinations were included as donors. All donors were Caucasian adults living in Nashville, Tennessee, USA. CD4+ T cells were enriched by magnetic negative selection, after which naive cells were positively selected on CD45RA and the negative fraction was taken as the memory subset. After blood collection by leukapheresis, PBMCs were isolated using Ficoll-Histopaque density gradient centrifugation and then cryopreserved in the vapor phase of liquid nitrogen. Purity and quantity of every magnetically sorted T cell population were checked by analytical flow cytometry. From each sorted fraction, genomic DNA was isolated and quantified by UV absorbance on a Nanodrop 2000c.

From its cysteine to its phenylalanine, the CDR3 spans 19 amino acids. Of the read, only the CDR3 DNA is kept; its 57 bases are in frame from base 1. CDR1 MGHRA and CDR2 YSYEKL are derived from the germline V gene. Germline trimming: 4 bases from V, 1 base from J; junction bases outside gene matches: 19. TCR CDR3 regions were amplified from genomic DNA by multiplex PCR using the deep immunoSEQ assay. Extracted genomic DNA from each cell subset was spread evenly across all wells of several immunoSEQ 96-well plates, with each plate serving as a replicate. Each replicate PCR for sorted subsets received around 200 ng genomic DNA, equal to about 30,000 T cell genomes. Purified libraries were quantified with a Qubit 3.0 fluorometer, sized on a Bioanalyzer 2100, and re-quantified with the KAPA Library Quantification kit. Every immunoSEQ 96-well plate was sequenced on a dedicated single-read 150-cycle Illumina NextSeq 550 flow cell. From the authors' description of their analysis: Because the immunoSEQ output held only junctional sequences and lacked quality scores, the filtering could not match the filtering applied to full-length reads. To assign V/J genes and CDR3, sequences were annotated using PyIR, a Python wrapper for IgBLAST v1.9, with IMGT germline references. Any read was removed if the V/J assignment was weak (E-value above 1e-6), the CDR3 was missing, or the read contained stop codons, out-of-frame junctions, or ambiguous translated residues. V3J clonotypes were defined as sequences sharing the same inferred V gene, J gene, and CDR3 amino acid sequence. The percentage overlap between two repertoires was calculated by dividing the number of shared unique clonotypes by the size of the smaller repertoire. RTK rarefaction, the Chao1 estimator, and Recon v2.1 estimates of unobserved clonotypes were used to assess repertoire richness. Generation probabilities were computed with OLGA for all TCRbeta clonotypes obtained by the gDNA method from a handful of donors. Sourced from immuneACCESS, this table was stored by TCRdb with only in-frame sequences that have V and J called. A share of the clones is absent; for the studies checked, an unresolved V gene accounts for under half, and the remainder has no known explanation. That table furnishes V, J and clone size, whereas the DNA furnished D and trimming. Within this sample are approximately 1.1 million clones, with 75% to 80% of them counted one time only. The ten largest clones represent approximately 0.56% of the sample.

The sample is drawn from a study of shared clonotypes between healthy human individuals (dated by TCRdb to 2019 to 2021). Regarding the research as a whole: The cohort comprised a couple of women and a few men aged 18 to 49 years. For each donor, CD4 naive and CD4 memory were each run on three plates, CD8 naive on two plates, and CD8 memory on one plate. To estimate repertoire size and how much clonotypes are shared between individuals, the study performed deep sequencing of blood TCR repertoires from a few healthy adults. Different laboratories and diverse techniques were used to prepare libraries and sequence TCR repertoires, to increase sequencing depth and limit assay-specific biases. Between about 0.8 and 9 billion PBMCs per donor were obtained by leukapheresis.

The paper's findings and limits, for the study overall: Sampling was limited to blood, and TCR repertoires in tissue likely differ from TCR repertoires in blood. Incomplete sequencing was indicated by rarefaction of sorted-subset datasets, despite the large sequencing depth. Because the study included a small number of donors, the genetic and exposure-history diversity represented was limited. When several donors were compared, the shared fraction of clonotypes was 5% to 6.5% for naive CD4, less than 4% for naive CD8, 2% to 2.5% for memory CD4, and approximately 0.4% for memory CD8. Based on pairwise subsampling, the degree of clonotype sharing among donors was expected to be affected by sequencing depth. Naive subsets generally had larger estimated clonotype richness than memory subsets did. Compared with non-shared clonotypes, clonotypes shared by all four sorted-subset donors had higher generation probabilities.

This chain is built from TRBV4-1 and TRBJ2-7; 7 junctional bases match TRBD1. The TCR was taken from a man younger than 35 in good health. Some clones in this sample may be carry-over from other donors' samples. The sample taken for sequencing was memory CD4+ T cells from PBMCs. The cell subset or site label corresponds to: CD45RA-negative fraction. In nucleotide form, the sequence is TGCGCCAGCAGCCGACCCCAGACCGGCGGACAGGTGGGGTCCTACGAGCAGTACTTC. The translation is CASSRPQTGGQVGSYEQYF.